The 28 T cell receptor beta chains in this list originate from one sample, sequenced in a study of blood T cell repertoires in COVID-19. Assay used: immunoSEQ multiplex PCR; TCRdb lists only in-frame clones, some missing. This sample has 400,000 to 550,000 clones, with 70% to 90% found just once. Sequenced sample: PBMCs or T cells enriched from blood (not recorded which). These receptors came from a woman between 18 and 29 years old with acute COVID-19.

CDR3 loop: CASTRGSGANVLTF. CDR3 nucleotides: TGTGCCAGCACCCGAGGGTCTGGGGCCAACGTCCTGACTTTC. The chain carries TRBV9 and TRBJ2-6; tentative D call: TRBD2 (5 bases). The V gene's germline CDR1 is SGDLS and CDR2 YYNGEE. The CDR3 has 14 residues. Trimming left V 6 bases short and J 1 base short, with 8 bases between.

The chain couples TRBV12-5 to TRBJ1-1; D is uncertain. V was shortened by 4 bases and J by 0 bases, with 9 bases between the two germline ends. The CDR3 runs to 14 residues. Per germline, CDR1 LGHNT and CDR2 FRNRAP. The CDR3 sequence is CASGSTVMNTEAFF. The CDR3 nucleotides read TGTGCTAGTGGTTCAACAGTCATGAACACTGAAGCTTTCTTT.

The J gene is TRBJ1-6, the V gene TRBV5-1, with TRBD1 matching 9 bases. V shed 4 bases, J shed 10 bases, and the junction held 15 bases outside the gene matches. Germline-derived CDR1 and CDR2 are SGHRS and YFSETQ. This CDR3 spans 17 amino acids. The CDR3 is CASSADRGTGLVSPLHF. The CDR3 nucleotides read TGCGCCAGCAGCGCCGACCGAGGGACAGGGTTGGTATCACCCCTCCACTTT.

V and J are TRBV2 and TRBJ2-1; 13 nucleotides line up with TRBD2. In germline, CDR1 is SNHLY, CDR2 FYNNEI. Trimming cost V 9 bases and J 7 bases; bases outside gene matches: 3. This CDR3 spans 13 amino acids. Written as DNA, the CDR3 is TGTGCCAGGACTAGCGGGGGGAGGAATGAGCAGTTCTTC. Translating gives CARTSGGRNEQFF.

This chain joins TRBV11-2 and TRBJ1-2, with 8 nucleotides matching TRBD1. The CDR3 consists of 14 residues. The germline CDR1 and CDR2 sequences are SGHAT and FQNNGV. The ends lost 4 bases at V and 4 bases at J; junction bases unmatched: 5. For the CDR3, the DNA is TGTGCCAGCAGCTCCGGACAGGGTACCTATGGCTACACCTTC. Amino acids: CASSSGQGTYGYTF.

This sequence joins TRBV6-5 and TRBJ2-1; no reliable D call. CDR3 length: 13 residues. The V gene lost 6 bases and the J gene lost 4 bases, with 10 bases spanning the gap. Germline V gene sequence: CDR1 MNHEY, CDR2 SVGAGI. The CDR3 protein is CASSQSVYNEQFF. Here the CDR3 DNA reads TGTGCCAGCAGCCAAAGCGTATACAATGAGCAGTTCTTC.

The chain uses TRBV12-3 or TRBV12-4 and TRBJ1-2, with D tentatively TRBD1 (6 bases). Trimming stripped 4 bases from V and 14 bases from J, with 17 bases between. This CDR3 is 12 amino acids long. DNA for the CDR3: TGTGCCAGCAGTTCGGGACATCCAGCGTTGACCTTC. Translating it yields CASSSGHPALTF.

The rearrangement links TRBV19 to TRBJ2-5, with 14 bases lining up with TRBD2. Germline V gives CDR1 LNHDA, CDR2 SQIVND (reference sequence). The CDR3 consists of 17 residues. Trimming cost V 3 bases and J 3 bases; bases outside gene matches: 6. CDR3 protein: CASSMGGLAGAKETQYF. The CDR3, as DNA: TGTGCCAGTAGTATGGGGGGACTAGCGGGAGCGAAAGAGACCCAGTACTTC.

The rearrangement uses TRBV4-3 and TRBJ2-3, with D tentatively TRBD1 (6 bases). CDR1 is LGHNA, CDR2 YSLEER, per germline. V was clipped by 0 bases and J by 2 bases, with 12 bases between them. CDR3 length: 16 residues. In DNA, the CDR3 is TGCGCCAGCAGCCAAGAAGCGTACAGGGACACAGATACGCAGTATTTT. It encodes CASSQEAYRDTDTQYF.

V and J are TRBV4-3 and TRBJ2-1; unclear D gene. The CDR3 totals 14 residues. Between the trimmed V and J ends, which lost 0 bases and 3 bases, there was a span of 6 bases. Germline V gene data show CDR1 as LGHNA and CDR2 as YSLEER. CDR3 sequence reads: CASSQDTNYNEQFF. The CDR3 DNA follows: TGCGCCAGCAGCCAAGATACTAACTACAATGAGCAGTTCTTC.

This chain connects TRBV3-1 (or the pseudogene TRBV3-2) to TRBJ2-4, with 7 bases matching TRBD2. The V segment lost 2 bases and the J segment 0 bases; nucleotides outside the gene matches: 4. The germline V gene encodes CDR1 LGHDT and CDR2 YNNKEL (reference sequence). This CDR3 comprises 16 residues. CDR3 sequence: CASSQRLAVAKNIQYF. DNA for the CDR3: TGTGCCAGCAGCCAAAGGCTAGCGGTAGCCAAAAACATTCAGTACTTC.

V usage is TRBV9 and J usage is TRBJ2-1, with D hard to call. CDR3 size: 16 residues. Per the germline V gene, CDR1 is SGDLS and CDR2 is YYNGEE. V was shortened by 0 bases and J by 0 bases, with 10 bases between the two germline ends. CDR3 in amino acids: CASSVGSRLSYNEQFF. The CDR3 nucleotides read TGTGCCAGCAGCGTAGGATCGAGACTCTCCTACAATGAGCAGTTCTTC.

The chain uses TRBV10-2 and TRBJ2-7; 11 bases fit TRBD2. This CDR3 spans 14 amino acids. Germline lookup yields CDR1 WSHSY and CDR2 SAAADI. The junction had 7 bases not matched to a gene; V was cut back by 6 bases and J by 6 bases. DNA for the CDR3: TGCGCCAGCAGCGAACTAGCGGGAGACGTCGAGCAGTACTTC. Its protein product is CASSELAGDVEQYF.

The J gene is TRBJ1-5, the V gene TRBV2, with TRBD1 matching over 10 bases. The CDR3 has 14 residues. Germline V gene lookup returns CDR1 SNHLY and CDR2 FYNNEI. Germline trimming cut 5 bases from V and 5 bases from J; bases unmatched to any gene: 3. The CDR3 bases are TGTGCCAGCAGTAGTGACAGGGGGCATCAGCCCCAGCATTTT. Amino acid sequence: CASSSDRGHQPQHF.

DNA of the CDR3: TGTGCCAGCAGCGCGACAGGGGGATCTGGAAACACCATATATTTT. Translated: CASSATGGSGNTIYF. This chain connects TRBV9 to TRBJ1-3, with 9 bases aligning to TRBD1. This CDR3 contains 15 residues. Germline lookup yields CDR1 SGDLS and CDR2 YYNGEE. V shed 3 bases and J 1 base; nucleotides not matched to a gene: 2. Using reference TRBV9 and TRBJ1-3 for the parts outside the CDR3, the full variable domain is DSGVTQTPKHLITATGQRVTLRCSPRSGDLSVYWYQQSLDQGLQFLIQYYNGEERAKGNILERFSAQQFPDLHSELNLSSLELGDSALYFCASSATGGSGNTIYFGEGSWLTVV.

The V and J genes are TRBV7-7 and TRBJ2-5; D might be TRBD1 (5 bases). This CDR3 is 12 amino acids long. CDR1 is SSHAT, CDR2 FNYEAQ, per germline (reference sequence). CDR3 in DNA: TGTGCTTCAAGTGTGTACCAGGGGACCCAGTACTTC. This translates into CASSVYQGTQYF.

In regard to this clone: This specimen includes other DNA sequences encoding the same CDR3. This chain links TRBV5-1 with TRBJ2-7; 9 bases map to TRBD1. The V segment lost 4 bases and the J segment 3 bases; nucleotides outside the gene matches: 5. The germline V gene has CDR1 SGHRS and CDR2 YFSETQ. CDR3 length: 14 residues. Here the CDR3 DNA reads TGCGCCAGCAGCCCCGGGACAGGGAGCTACGAGCAGTACTTC. Its protein is CASSPGTGSYEQYF.

The V and J genes are TRBV6-4 and TRBJ2-3; 8 bases are shared with TRBD1. This CDR3 has 15 amino acids. J lost 0 bases, V lost 8 bases, and 7 bases had no gene match. Looked up from germline, CDR1 is MRHNA and CDR2 is SNTAGT. CDR3 protein: CASAQTGASTDTQYF. The CDR3 nucleotides read TGTGCCAGCGCCCAGACAGGGGCCAGCACAGATACGCAGTATTTT.

This clone turned up a few times. The chain recombines TRBV29-1 with TRBJ2-3, with D possibly being TRBD1 (6 bases). Trimming took 6 bases from V and 1 from J, leaving 11 bases between them. The CDR3 is 13 residues long. Germline lookup yields CDR1 SQVTM and CDR2 ANQGSEA. The CDR3 spells CSVAQGRTDTQYF. In DNA form, the CDR3 reads TGCAGCGTCGCCCAGGGGCGCACAGATACGCAGTATTTT.

The chain links TRBV7-6 to TRBJ2-2; 11 nucleotides line up with TRBD1. The germline CDR1 and CDR2 sequences are SGHVS and FNYEAQ. Germline trimming cut 1 base from V and 6 bases from J; bases unmatched to any gene: 4. The CDR3 extends over 16 amino acids. The DNA of the CDR3 is TGTGCCAGCAGCTTAGGGACAGGGGGCGCCTCCGGGGAGCTGTTTTTT. Translating it yields CASSLGTGGASGELFF.

The J gene is TRBJ2-7, the V gene TRBV18; 12 bases align to TRBD2. With V trimmed by 2 bases and J by 1 base, 3 bases remained unmatched. The CDR3 has 16 residues. Germline CDR1 and CDR2: KGHSH and LQKENI. As DNA, the CDR3 is TGTGCCAGCTCACCATTACTAGCGGGAGGATCCTACGAGCAGTACTTC. This gives the protein CASSPLLAGGSYEQYF.

The V and J genes are TRBV7-9 and TRBJ2-2; 8 bases agree with TRBD2. The CDR3 is 15 amino acids. The V segment lost 4 bases and the J segment 4 bases; nucleotides outside the gene matches: 5. Per the germline V gene, CDR1 is SEHNR and CDR2 is FQNEAQ (reference sequence). CDR3 sequence (DNA): TGTGCCAGCAGCTACGGGGGGGCCAGCACCGGGGAGCTGTTTTTT. Translated: CASSYGGASTGELFF.

This clone was observed a few times. This chain joins TRBV27 and TRBJ2-7, with D perhaps TRBD1 (6 bases). This CDR3 is 12 amino acids long. With 11 bases removed from V and 4 bases from J, the gap between germline ends came to 15 bases. Germline CDR1 reads MNHEY; CDR2 reads SMNVEV (reference sequence). CDR3 bases: TGTGCCGCAGGGGTCGGTATGTACGAGCAGTACTTC. Residues: CAAGVGMYEQYF.

This clone was recorded a few times. J is TRBJ1-1 and V is TRBV19; D gene uncertain. Trimming left V 5 bases short and J 0 bases short, with 13 bases between. The length of the CDR3 is 15 residues. CDR1 and CDR2 (germline): LNHDA, SQIVND (reference sequence). DNA for the CDR3: TGTGCCAGTAGTCCTTTGACACCGATGAACACTGAAGCTTTCTTT. Translating gives CASSPLTPMNTEAFF.

This clone was observed a few times. The CDR3 region has the DNA TGTGCCAGCAGTCTAAGCTCCTATAATTCACCCCTCCACTTT. This translates into CASSLSSYNSPLHF. The chain combines TRBV25-1 with TRBJ1-6; D remains unclear. CDR3 size: 14 residues. Trimming took 5 bases from V and 0 from J, leaving 5 bases between them. Germline CDR1 MGHDK, CDR2 SYGVNS.

The rearrangement uses TRBV6-5 and TRBJ1-3; 7 bases agree with TRBD1. With V trimmed by 6 bases and J by 5 bases, 7 bases remained unmatched. Per germline, CDR1 MNHEY and CDR2 SVGAGI. This CDR3 is 14 amino acids long. The CDR3 reads CASRRQGGRNTIYF. The CDR3 region has the DNA TGTGCCAGCAGGAGACAGGGTGGGAGAAACACCATATATTTT.

J is TRBJ2-1 and V is TRBV19, with 11 bases aligning to TRBD2. Germline lookup yields CDR1 LNHDA and CDR2 SQIVND (reference sequence). The CDR3 is 17 residues long. Trimming at V came to 7 bases and at J to 6 bases, leaving 14 bases not matched to a gene. In DNA form, the CDR3 reads TGTGCCAGTACGGCGGCCCTAGCGGGAGGTTATGCCAATGAGCAGTTCTTC. Residues: CASTAALAGGYANEQFF.

This clone has a handful of counts. CDR3: CASSVSGGAYNEQFF. DNA of the CDR3: TGTGCCAGTAGTGTCAGCGGGGGGGCTTACAATGAGCAGTTCTTC. This chain links TRBV19 with TRBJ2-1; 10 bases map to TRBD2. Germline-derived CDR1 and CDR2 are LNHDA and SQIVND (reference sequence). This CDR3 is built from 15 residues. The J segment lost 4 bases and the V segment lost 5 bases, leaving 5 bases of the junction unmatched.